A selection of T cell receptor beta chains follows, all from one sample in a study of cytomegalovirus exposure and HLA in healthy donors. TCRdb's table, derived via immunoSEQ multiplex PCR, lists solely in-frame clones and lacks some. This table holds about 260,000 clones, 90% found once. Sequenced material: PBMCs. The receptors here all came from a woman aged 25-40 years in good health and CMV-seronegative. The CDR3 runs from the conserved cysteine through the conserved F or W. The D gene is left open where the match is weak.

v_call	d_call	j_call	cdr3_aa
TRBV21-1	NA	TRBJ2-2	CASSKGSMVELFF
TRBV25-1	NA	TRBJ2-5	CASTLPVGGQETQYF
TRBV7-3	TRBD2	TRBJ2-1	CASSLSPLGLVGNEQFF
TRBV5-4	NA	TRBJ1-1	CASSGPRDSNTEAFF
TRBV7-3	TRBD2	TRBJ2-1	CASSLSSGSPSYNEQFF
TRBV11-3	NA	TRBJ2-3	CASSSGYTQYF
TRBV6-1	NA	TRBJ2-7	CASSQVLSRNEQYF
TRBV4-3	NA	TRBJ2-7	CASSQDLATLSYEQYF
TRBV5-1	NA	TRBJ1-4	CASSLGTANNEKLFF
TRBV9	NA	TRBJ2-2	CASSVNSAPTGELFF
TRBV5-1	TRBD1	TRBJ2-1	CASSLYQGARDEQFF
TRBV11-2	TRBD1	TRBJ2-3	CASSLGDRGADTQYF
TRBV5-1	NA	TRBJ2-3	CASSPSGDTQYF
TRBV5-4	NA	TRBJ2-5	CASSSQGLETQYF
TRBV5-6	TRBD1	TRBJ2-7	CASSDRGEQYF
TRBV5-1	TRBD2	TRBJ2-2	CASRLEREIFTGELFF
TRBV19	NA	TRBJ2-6	CASLRTFGANVLTF
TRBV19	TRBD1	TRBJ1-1	CASSPRAQGDTEAFF